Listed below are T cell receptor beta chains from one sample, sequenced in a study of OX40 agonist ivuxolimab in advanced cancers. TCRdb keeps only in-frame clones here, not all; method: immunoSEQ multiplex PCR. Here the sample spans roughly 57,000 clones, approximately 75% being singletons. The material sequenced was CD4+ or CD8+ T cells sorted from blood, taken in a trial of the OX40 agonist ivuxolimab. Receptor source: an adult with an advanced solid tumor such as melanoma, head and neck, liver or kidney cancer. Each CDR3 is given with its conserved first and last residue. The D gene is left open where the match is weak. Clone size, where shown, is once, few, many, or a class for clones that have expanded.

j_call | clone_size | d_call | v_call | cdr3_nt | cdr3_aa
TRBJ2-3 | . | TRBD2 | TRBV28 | TGTGCCAGCAGTCCCTTCGGGGCGGGAGTAGCAGATACGCAGTATTTT | CASSPFGAGVADTQYF
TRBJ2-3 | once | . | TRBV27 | TGTGCCAGCAGGTCCGGTAACCGCGGTCGCACAGATACGCAGTATTTT | CASRSGNRGRTDTQYF
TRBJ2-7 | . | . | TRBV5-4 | TGTGCCAGCACCTTCTTTGGGGGGACCTACGAGCAGTACTTC | CASTFFGGTYEQYF
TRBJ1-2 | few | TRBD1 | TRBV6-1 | TGTGCCAGCAGTCTGGACAGGGGAAGCTATGGCTACACCTTC | CASSLDRGSYGYTF
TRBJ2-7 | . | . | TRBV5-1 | TGCGCCAGCAGCTTGAGGCAGGGCGGACGCTACGAGCAGTACTTC | CASSLRQGGRYEQYF
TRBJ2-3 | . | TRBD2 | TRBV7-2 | TGTGCCAGCAGCTTCCTAAGCGGGGGGGCTGATACGCAGTATTTT | CASSFLSGGADTQYF
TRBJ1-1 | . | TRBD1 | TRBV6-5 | TGTGCCAGCAGTTACGGGACAGGGGGACACACTGAAGCTTTCTTT | CASSYGTGGHTEAFF
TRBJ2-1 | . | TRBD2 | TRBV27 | TGTGCCAGCAGTTTAGGGACTAGCGGCTACAATGAGCAGTTCTTC | CASSLGTSGYNEQFF
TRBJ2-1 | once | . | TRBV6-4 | TGTGCCAGCAGTGACTCATGGCGCAATGAGCAGTTCTTC | CASSDSWRNEQFF
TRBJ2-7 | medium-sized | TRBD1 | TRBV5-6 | TGTGCCAGCAGCCTGGACAGGGACCACGAGCAGTACTTC | CASSLDRDHEQYF
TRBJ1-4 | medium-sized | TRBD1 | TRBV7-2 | TGTGCCAGCAGCCTGTCAGGGGGACAGGGGAAGGCAAAACTGTTTTTT | CASSLSGGQGKAKLFF
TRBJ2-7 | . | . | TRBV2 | TGTGCCAGCAGGAAGATCCAGACCCCCTCCGAGCAGTACTTC | CASRKIQTPSEQYF
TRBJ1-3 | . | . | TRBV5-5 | TGTGCCAGCAGCCCGCTGATGGGGTCTCGGGGAAACACCATATATTTT | CASSPLMGSRGNTIYF
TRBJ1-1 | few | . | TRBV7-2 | TGTGCCAGCAGCTCGGACGCCGGCCCCGCTGAAGCTTTCTTT | CASSSDAGPAEAFF
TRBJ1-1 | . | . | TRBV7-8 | TGTGCCACCGGGTTCACGTACACTGAAGCTTTCTTT | CATGFTYTEAFF
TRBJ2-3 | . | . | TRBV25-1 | TGTGCCAGCAGTGACGGCAGGGTCGTGGCAGATACGCAGTATTTT | CASSDGRVVADTQYF
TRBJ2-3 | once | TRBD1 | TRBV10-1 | TGCGCCAGCACACAGGGGAGTACAGATACGCAGTATTTT | CASTQGSTDTQYF
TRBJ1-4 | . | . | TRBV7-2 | TGTGCCAGCAGCTGGACGGTAAATGAAAAACTGTTTTTT | CASSWTVNEKLFF
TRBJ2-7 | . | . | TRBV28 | TGTGCCAGCACCGGACAGTCACTCTACGAGCAGTACTTC | CASTGQSLYEQYF
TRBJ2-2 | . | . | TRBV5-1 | TGCGCCAGCAGTGGTGCAGATTTCGGAGGAGTCGGGGAGCTGTTTTTT | CASSGADFGGVGELFF
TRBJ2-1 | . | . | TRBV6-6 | TGTGCCAGCAGTCCCCCAGGACAGCGAACCTACAATGAGCAGTTCTTC | CASSPPGQRTYNEQFF
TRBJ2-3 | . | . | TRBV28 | TGTGCCAGCAAGTCGACATCTAGATTCACAGATACGCAGTATTTT | CASKSTSRFTDTQYF
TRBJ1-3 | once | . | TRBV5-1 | TGCGCCAGCAGCTTGTCCCGGGGGGACGGAAACACCATATATTTT | CASSLSRGDGNTIYF
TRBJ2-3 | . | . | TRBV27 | TGTGCCAGCAGTAGCGGTCGCACAGATACGCAGTATTTT | CASSSGRTDTQYF
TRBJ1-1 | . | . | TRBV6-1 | TGTGCCAGCACCTGGGGGGGGGTGGACACTGAAGCTTTCTTT | CASTWGGVDTEAFF
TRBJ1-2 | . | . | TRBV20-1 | TGCAGTGCTAGACCGGGCTCTCGCTACACCTTC | CSARPGSRYTF
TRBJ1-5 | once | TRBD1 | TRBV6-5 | TGTGCCAGCAGTTATCGACAGGGGGGCCGGCCCCAGCATTTT | CASSYRQGGRPQHF
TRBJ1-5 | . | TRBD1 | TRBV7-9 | TGTGCCAGCAGCTTAAGGGGGCCCAATCAGCCCCAGCATTTT | CASSLRGPNQPQHF
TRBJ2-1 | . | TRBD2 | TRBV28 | TGTGCCAGCAGTTCACCCGGGGGGGAGAGGCTCAATGAGCAGTTCTTC | CASSSPGGERLNEQFF
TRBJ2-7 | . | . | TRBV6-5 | TGTGCCAGCAGCCCACGAACAGCTGAAGACTACGAGCAGTACTTC | CASSPRTAEDYEQYF
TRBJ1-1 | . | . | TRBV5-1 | TGCGCCAGCAAACAGCGCGGGACTGAAGCTTTCTTT | CASKQRGTEAFF
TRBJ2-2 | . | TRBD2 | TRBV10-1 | TGCGCCAGCAGTAGTCGAGCGGGAGGTAACACCGGGGAGCTGTTTTTT | CASSSRAGGNTGELFF
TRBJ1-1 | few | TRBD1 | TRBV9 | TGTGCCAGCAGCGTCCCAGGGGGGAACACTGAAGCTTTCTTT | CASSVPGGNTEAFF
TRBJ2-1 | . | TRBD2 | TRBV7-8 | TGTGCCAGCAGCTTAGGGGCTGGCGGGAGCCCCTACAATGAGCAGTTCTTC | CASSLGAGGSPYNEQFF
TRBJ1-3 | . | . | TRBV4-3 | TGCGCCAGCAGCCAAGATACCGTCGCTGGGAGCTCTGGAAACACCATATATTTT | CASSQDTVAGSSGNTIYF
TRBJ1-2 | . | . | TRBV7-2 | TGTGCCAGCAGCTTAGACGGAGGGCGATCCTATGGCTACACCTTC | CASSLDGGRSYGYTF
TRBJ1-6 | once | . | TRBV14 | TGTGCCAGCAGCCAAGGGCCGATAGGGAGTTCACCCCTCCACTTT | CASSQGPIGSSPLHF
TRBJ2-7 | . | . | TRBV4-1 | TGCGCCAGCAGCCAAGGGACATTTACCTACGAGCAGTACTTC | CASSQGTFTYEQYF
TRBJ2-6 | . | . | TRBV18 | TGTGCCAGCTCACCGCGTACACCTGGGACATCTGGGGCCAACGTCCTGACTTTC | CASSPRTPGTSGANVLTF
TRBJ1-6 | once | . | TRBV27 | TGTGCCAGCAGTCCCCGGACATTGGGTAATTCACCCCTCCACTTT | CASSPRTLGNSPLHF
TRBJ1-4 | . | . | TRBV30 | TGTGCCTGGAGTGTAGAGGGGTTGGCTAATGAAAAACTGTTTTTT | CAWSVEGLANEKLFF
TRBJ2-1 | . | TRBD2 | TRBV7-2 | TGTGCCAGCAGCCCTACCCTCGTGGCGGGGGGGGAGCAGTTCTTC | CASSPTLVAGGEQFF
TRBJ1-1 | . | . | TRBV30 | TGTGCCTGGACGTGGGGGCGGGGAACTGAAGCTTTCTTT | CAWTWGRGTEAFF
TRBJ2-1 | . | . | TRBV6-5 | TGTGCCAGCAGTTACCAGGGACGTTTTGAGCAGTTCTTC | CASSYQGRFEQFF
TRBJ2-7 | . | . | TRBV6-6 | TGTGCCAGCAGTCAAGCCTACGAGCAGTACTTC | CASSQAYEQYF
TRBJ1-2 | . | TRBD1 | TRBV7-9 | TGTGCCAGCAGCCGACGGGGACAGGCCGTCTATGGCTACACCTTC | CASSRRGQAVYGYTF
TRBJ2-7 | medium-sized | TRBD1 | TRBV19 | TGTGCCAGTAGTACCACGGACAGGGGAAGGTACGAGCAGTACTTC | CASSTTDRGRYEQYF
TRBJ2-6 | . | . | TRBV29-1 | TGCAGCGTCGGCCCCTCTGGGGCCAACGTCCTGACTTTC | CSVGPSGANVLTF
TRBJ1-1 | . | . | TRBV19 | TGTGCCAGCTCCCCGAGGTACCTGAACACTGAAGCTTTCTTT | CASSPRYLNTEAFF
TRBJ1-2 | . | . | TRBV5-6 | TGTGCCAGCAGCTTCGCAGGGCGGAACTATGGCTACACCTTC | CASSFAGRNYGYTF
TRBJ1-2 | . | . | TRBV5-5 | TGTGCCAGCAGCCTCCTGACCGTACAAGGTGGCTACACCTTC | CASSLLTVQGGYTF
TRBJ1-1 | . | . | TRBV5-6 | TGTGCCAGCAGCTACCGCGGCGGGGGGAACACTGAAGCTTTCTTT | CASSYRGGGNTEAFF
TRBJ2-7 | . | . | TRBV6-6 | TGTGCCAGCAGTTCCCCCTCCTACGAGCAGTACTTC | CASSSPSYEQYF
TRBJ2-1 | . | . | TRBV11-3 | TGTGCCAGCATCGGGAACCCGGGGGCAACAAATGAGCAGTTCTTC | CASIGNPGATNEQFF